This TCR beta chain was captured in a study of shared clonotypes between healthy human individuals. Naivety among CD8 cells was defined by CD45RO negativity and positive CCR7 selection, thereby excluding terminally differentiated effector memory CD45RA+ cells. 150 to 250 ng DNA, 30,000 or so T cell genomes, went into each sorted-subset replicate PCR. Clones were read by immunoSEQ multiplex PCR, and TCRdb kept only the in-frame ones, dropping some. This table holds hundreds of thousands of clones, about 91% found once. The V and J ends lost 2 bases and 8 bases, in that order; junction bases with no gene match: 7. The CDR3 runs 15 residues. CDR1 and CDR2 (germline): SGHTA, FQGTGA.

V and J are TRBV7-3 and TRBJ2-1, with 9 positions matching TRBD2. The sequence came from a man between 25 and 39 years old in good health. Sequences were obtained from naive CD8+ T cells sorted from blood. Here the CDR3 reads CASSLRASGIDEQFF. CDR3 coding DNA: TGTGCCAGCAGCTTACGCGCTAGCGGGATCGATGAGCAGTTCTTC.